The clone carrying this TCR beta chain was picked up a small number of times. As yet, its antigen is unknown. The entry originates in a study of beta chain features in type 1 diabetes. Study in general: Cell yields, gender and age were similar in healthy donors and patients.

The study, taken as a whole, reports: TCRB CDR3s from Type 1 diabetes patients were moderately but significantly shorter in all four CD4+ subsets. PCR may have favored shorter templates equally in patients and controls. The study left unresolved whether HLA type influences TCRB rearrangement.

Sequenced material consisted of expressed TCRB transcripts (all of the isolated RNA was reverse transcribed). The table came from immunoSEQ multiplex PCR; TCRdb's copy has only in-frame clones and leaves some out. The sample shows 680,000 or so clones, 15% of them seen only once. The CDR3 is 17 amino acids. The V end lost 2 bases, the J end lost 7 bases, and 20 bases lay between the germline ends. CDR1 and CDR2 (germline): KGHSH, LQKENI. The clonotype comes from a man between 18 and 29 years old in good health. V usage is TRBV18 and J usage is TRBJ2-2; D is unresolved. The source material was naive CD4+ T cells from blood. CDR3 coding DNA: TGTGCCAGCTCACCAAGCCTTTTGGAGCTGACGGGCGGGGAGCTGTTTTTT. Translating it yields CASSPSLLELTGGELFF.